Shown below are 7 T cell receptor beta chains from a single sample sequenced in a study of blood T cell repertoires in COVID-19 (dated by TCRdb to about 2020). Libraries were prepared through the immunoSEQ multiplex PCR assay. TCRdb carries this immuneACCESS record with in-frame sequences only. Its versions omit some clonotypes, under half of them owing to an unresolved V gene in the studies checked, with the rest unexplained. The table for this sample lists fewer than 250,000 clones; 83% of them were counted only once. The biggest ten clones account for roughly 5% of the sample. The sequenced sample consisted of PBMCs or T cells enriched from blood (not recorded which). The receptors come from a woman aged 45 to 65 who had been exposed to COVID-19.

V usage is TRBV10-2 and J usage is TRBJ2-1; 7 bases are a match to TRBD2. The germline CDR1 and CDR2 sequences are WSHSY and SAAADI. CDR3 size: 17 residues. Trimming cost V 0 bases and J 4 bases; bases outside gene matches: 9. The CDR3 DNA reads TGCGCCAGCAGTGAGTCGGCAGGGACTACCAGGTACAATGAGCAGTTCTTC. Translation: CASSESAGTTRYNEQFF.

The chain is built from TRBV6-5 and TRBJ1-1; TRBD1 is a possible D gene (5 bases). This CDR3 has 13 residues. Germline loops: CDR1 MNHEY, CDR2 SVGAGI. Trimming took off 4 bases at V and 2 bases at J, with 8 bases between the two ends. The CDR3: CASSSTDNTEAFF. The DNA of the CDR3 is TGTGCCAGCAGTTCGACAGACAACACTGAAGCTTTCTTT.

This clone has just one count. The gene calls are TRBV21-1 and TRBJ1-1. TRBV21-1 is labeled a pseudogene. CDR3 size: 14 residues. The CDR3 DNA reads TGTGCCAGCAGCAAAGATCGGGGGAACACTGAAGCTTTCTTT. Amino acid sequence: CASSKDRGNTEAFF.

The gene calls are TRBV12-3 or TRBV12-4 and TRBJ1-1; D may be TRBD1 (6 bases). The CDR3 contains 13 residues. V was cut by 6 bases and J by 5 bases, with 13 bases left in between. CDR3 sequence reads: CASSPHTGTEAFF. The CDR3 region has the DNA TGTGCCAGCAGCCCACATACAGGGACTGAAGCTTTCTTT.

The rearrangement uses TRBV15 and TRBJ1-2; a weak D match, TRBD1 (6 bases). Germline CDR1 is LNHNV and CDR2 is YYDKDF (reference sequence). The germline V and J ends were trimmed by 0 bases and 4 bases, with 12 bases remaining between them. This CDR3 is 15 amino acids long. The CDR3 nucleotides read TGTGCCACCAGCAGAGATCGAGGACAGACCTATGGCTACACCTTC. This codes for CATSRDRGQTYGYTF.

The chain uses TRBV5-1 and TRBJ2-5, with D perhaps matching TRBD2 (6 bases). The CDR3 has 14 amino acids. The germline V and J ends were trimmed by 0 bases and 5 bases, with 11 bases remaining between them. CDR1 SGHRS and CDR2 YFSETQ come from the germline V gene. CDR3 sequence reads: CASSLDGGDETQYF. The CDR3 DNA sequence: TGCGCCAGCAGCTTGGACGGAGGGGATGAGACCCAGTACTTC.

The rearrangement joins TRBV7-2 to TRBJ1-2, with D tentatively TRBD1 (6 bases). Germline-derived CDR1 and CDR2 are SGHTA and FQGNSA. The CDR3 is made up of 13 amino acids. Deletions cut 5 bases from V and 8 bases from J, with 15 bases between. CDR3 sequence reads: CASSPDSMGGYTF. The CDR3, as DNA: TGTGCCAGCAGCCCGGACAGCATGGGAGGCTACACCTTC.